This entry features one TCR beta chain sequence. Its matching antigen is unknown. With 0 bases clipped from V and 5 bases from J, the junction kept 6 bases outside the gene matches. Germline V gene sequence: CDR1 MRHNA, CDR2 SNTAGT. The length of the CDR3 is 17 residues. Alongside a J-beta primer mix, a sample-barcoded 5' primer served in a second PCR lasting roughly 6 to 11 cycles. TCRdb re-called the 5' RACE reads through MiXCR, storing one row per CDR3 protein. Of about 540,000 distinct CDR3 sequences detected, 20% to 30% appear once; the ten largest clones hold 7.5% to 9%. The entry originates in a study of blood T cells in healthy people across ages. Study observations and caveats: More naive CD4+ cells and higher diversity marked long-lived donors relative to aged donors. Roughly linearly, TCR beta diversity per million T cells fell as age increased.

These data were also filed under a second study, of T cells of mothers and their children. This second study says: A few healthy Caucasian mothers and their six children were the donors.

The chain is built from TRBV6-4 and TRBJ1-6; TRBD1 aligns across 8 bases. Sequenced sample: blood. The receptor was derived from a boy between 10 and 17 years old in good health. In DNA form, the CDR3 reads TGTGCCAGCAGTGACTCTTCTGAACAGGGGGATAATTCACCCCTCCACTTT. Its protein is CASSDSSEQGDNSPLHF.